Following are 13 T cell receptor beta chains from one sample sequenced in a study of cytomegalovirus exposure and HLA in healthy donors. Amplification used 60 Vbeta primers and 13 Jbeta primers. The repertoire was sequenced with immunoSEQ multiplex PCR; TCRdb's copy has only in-frame clones and lacks some. In all, the sample yields around 53,000 clones. Material: PBMCs. Receptors originate from a male donor in good health and CMV-seropositive.

This chain links TRBV2 with TRBJ1-1; 8 nucleotides align to TRBD1. From germline, CDR1 is SNHLY and CDR2 FYNNEI. The CDR3 sequence is 18 residues long. Trimming cost V 1 base and J 3 bases; bases outside gene matches: 13. The CDR3 DNA reads as TGTGCCAGCAGTGAAGTGTCTAGGACAGGGACGTCGGACACTGAAGCTTTCTTT. Translating it yields CASSEVSRTGTSDTEAFF.

This chain links TRBV2 with TRBJ1-2; no firm D call. V dropped 3 bases and J dropped 5 bases, with 10 bases sitting between them. From germline, CDR1 is SNHLY and CDR2 FYNNEI. This CDR3 comprises 13 residues. The CDR3 DNA reads as TGTGCCAGCAGTGATGCGGCGGATTATGGCTACACCTTC. Translated: CASSDAADYGYTF.

The J gene is TRBJ2-5, the V gene TRBV7-2; 8 bases map to TRBD2. Germline V gene data show CDR1 as SGHTA and CDR2 as FQGNSA. The ends lost 7 bases at V and 5 bases at J; junction bases unmatched: 12. The CDR3 covers 15 residues. DNA of the CDR3: TGTGCCAGCACCTTCTCTTTAGCGGGGCAGGAGACCCAGTACTTC. This gives the protein CASTFSLAGQETQYF. Full variable domain (outside the CDR3, taken from reference TRBV7-2 and TRBJ2-5): GAGVSQSPSNKVTEKGKDVELRCDPISGHTALYWYRQSLGQGLEFLIYFQGNSAPDKSGLPSDRFSAERTGGSVSTLTIQRTQQEDSAVYLCASTFSLAGQETQYFGPGTRLLVL.

This chain links TRBV30 with TRBJ2-2, with a tentative D call TRBD1 (5 bases). V was cut by 6 bases and J by 4 bases, with 6 bases left in between. The CDR3 has 11 amino acids. Germline V gene lookup returns CDR1 GTSNPN and CDR2 SVGIG (reference sequence). CDR3 nucleotides: TGTGCCTGCGACAGCACCGGGGAGCTGTTTTTT. This sequence encodes CACDSTGELFF.

The chain has TRBV5-1 and TRBJ2-7; TRBD1 is a possible D gene (6 bases). The CDR3 consists of 13 residues. V was shortened by 0 bases and J by 4 bases, with 8 bases between the two germline ends. Germline CDR1 is SGHRS and CDR2 is YFSETQ. CDR3 nucleotide sequence: TGCGCCAGCAGCTTGGGGACAGTTTACGAGCAGTACTTC. Encoded protein: CASSLGTVYEQYF.

The V call is TRBV7-9, the J call TRBJ1-1, with 9 bases lining up with TRBD1. Per germline, CDR1 SEHNR and CDR2 FQNEAQ (reference sequence). This CDR3 contains 17 residues. V shed 5 bases, J shed 4 bases, and the junction held 14 bases outside the gene matches. CDR3 sequence (DNA): TGTGCCAGCAGCACCGCCGAGGTCCGGGACAGGGTCACTGAAGCTTTCTTT. It yields the protein CASSTAEVRDRVTEAFF.

The chain combines TRBV5-1 with TRBJ2-1; TRBD1 aligns across 9 bases. V trimming: 0 bases; J trimming: 5 bases; junction bases outside the gene matches: 6. Germline CDR1 reads SGHRS; CDR2 reads YFSETQ. The CDR3 totals 16 residues. CDR3 DNA: TGCGCCAGCAGCTTGGGGGGGACAGGGTCCCACAATGAGCAGTTCTTC. Translated, it gives CASSLGGTGSHNEQFF. Full variable domain (rest looked up from reference TRBV5-1 and TRBJ2-1): KAGVTQTPRYLIKTRGQQVTLSCSPISGHRSVSWYQQTPGQGLQFLFEYFSETQRNKGNFPGRFSGRQFSNSRSEMNVSTLELGDSALYLCASSLGGTGSHNEQFFGPGTRLTVL.

The DNA for the CDR3 is TGTGCCAGCAGCGTTGCGGGACAGGGCAATGAGCAGTTCTTC. The encoded protein is CASSVAGQGNEQFF. The chain is built from TRBV9 and TRBJ2-1; 9 bases match TRBD1. CDR1 and CDR2 from the germline V gene are SGDLS and YYNGEE. The CDR3 extends over 14 amino acids. The junction had 3 bases not matched to a gene; V was cut back by 2 bases and J by 6 bases.

The rearrangement links TRBV2 to TRBJ1-5; TRBD1 matches at 8 bases. Germline-derived CDR1 and CDR2 are SNHLY and FYNNEI. Unmatched junction bases numbered 6, after V lost 5 bases and J lost 3 bases. The CDR3 is 15 residues long. CDR3: CASSPTDRDNQPQHF. The CDR3 bases are TGTGCCAGCAGTCCGACGGACAGGGACAATCAGCCCCAGCATTTT. The variable domain in full, completed from reference TRBV2 and TRBJ1-5, reads EPEVTQTPSHQVTQMGQEVILRCVPISNHLYFYWYRQILGQKVEFLVSFYNNEISEKSEIFDDQFSVERPDGSNFTLKIRSTKLEDSAMYFCASSPTDRDNQPQHFGDGTRLSIL.

This chain joins TRBV5-1 and TRBJ2-2, with 7 bases lining up with TRBD1. The J segment lost 2 bases and the V segment lost 0 bases, leaving 1 base of the junction unmatched. CDR1 SGHRS and CDR2 YFSETQ come from the germline V gene. The CDR3 runs to 15 residues. CDR3 region: CASSLGDRNTGELFF. The CDR3 DNA sequence: TGCGCCAGCAGCTTGGGGGACAGAAACACCGGGGAGCTGTTTTTT.

The rearrangement uses TRBV9 and TRBJ2-2; D may be TRBD1 (5 bases). Per germline, CDR1 SGDLS and CDR2 YYNGEE. The CDR3 spans 17 residues. The V and J ends lost 0 bases and 0 bases respectively, with 12 bases between them. The CDR3 loop is CASSVATGRANTGELFF. The CDR3 nucleotides are TGTGCCAGCAGCGTAGCTACGGGCAGGGCGAACACCGGGGAGCTGTTTTTT.

The chain recombines TRBV7-2 with TRBJ2-7, with a possible D match to TRBD1 (6 bases). Germline CDR1 is SGHTA and CDR2 is FQGNSA. V was pared by 4 bases and J by 3 bases, with 13 bases between. The CDR3 has 14 amino acids. DNA of the CDR3: TGTGCCAGCAGCTGGGACATATCTCACTACGAGCAGTACTTC. Protein product: CASSWDISHYEQYF.

V is TRBV7-8 and J is TRBJ2-7, with a weak D call TRBD2 (6 bases). Between the trimmed V and J ends, which lost 4 bases and 3 bases, there was a span of 13 bases. The length of the CDR3 is 14 residues. From germline, CDR1 is SGHVS and CDR2 FQNEAQ. The CDR3 DNA sequence: TGTGCCAGCAGCTCCCCCCCGGGGGACTACGAGCAGTACTTC. Protein sequence: CASSSPPGDYEQYF.